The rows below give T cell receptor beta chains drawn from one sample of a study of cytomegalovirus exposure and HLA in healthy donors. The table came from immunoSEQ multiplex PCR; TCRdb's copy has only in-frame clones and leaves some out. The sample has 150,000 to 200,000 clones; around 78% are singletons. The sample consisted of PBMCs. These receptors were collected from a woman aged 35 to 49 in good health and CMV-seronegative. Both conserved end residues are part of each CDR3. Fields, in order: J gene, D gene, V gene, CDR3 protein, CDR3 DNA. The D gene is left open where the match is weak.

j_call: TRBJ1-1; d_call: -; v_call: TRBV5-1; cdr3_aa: CASSLAGANTEAFF; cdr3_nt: TGCGCCAGCAGCTTGGCAGGGGCGAACACTGAAGCTTTCTTT
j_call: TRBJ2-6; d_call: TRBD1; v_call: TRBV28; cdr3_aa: CASSLWGTGAGANVLTF; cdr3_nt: TGTGCCAGCAGTTTATGGGGGACAGGGGCTGGGGCCAACGTCCTGACTTTC
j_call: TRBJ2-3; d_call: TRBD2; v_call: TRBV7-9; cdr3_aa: CASGGVLAGTDTQYF; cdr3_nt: TGTGCCAGCGGGGGTGTTCTAGCGGGTACAGATACGCAGTATTTT
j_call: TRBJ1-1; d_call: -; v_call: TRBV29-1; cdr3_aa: CSVQGTEAFF; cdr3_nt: TGCAGCGTTCAGGGGACTGAAGCTTTCTTT
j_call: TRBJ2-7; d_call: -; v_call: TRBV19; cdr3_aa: CASSISGDWVYEQYF; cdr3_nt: TGTGCCAGTAGTATATCCGGGGATTGGGTCTACGAGCAGTACTTC
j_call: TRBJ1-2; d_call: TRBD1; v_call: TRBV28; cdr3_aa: CASSLPTGGKLAHYGYTF; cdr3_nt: TGTGCCAGCAGCCTTCCGACAGGGGGCAAGCTCGCGCACTATGGCTACACCTTC
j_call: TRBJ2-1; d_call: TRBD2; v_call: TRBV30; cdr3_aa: CAWSPGTSGANEQFF; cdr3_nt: TGTGCCTGGAGTCCCGGGACTAGCGGGGCCAATGAGCAGTTCTTC
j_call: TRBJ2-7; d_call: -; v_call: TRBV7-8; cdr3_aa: CASSLLAVRAYEQYF; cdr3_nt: TGTGCCAGCAGCTTACTTGCGGTTCGGGCCTACGAGCAGTACTTC
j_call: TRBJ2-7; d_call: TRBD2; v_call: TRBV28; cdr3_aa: CASSLREGLQYF; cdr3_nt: TGTGCCAGCAGTTTGCGGGAGGGCCTTCAGTACTTC
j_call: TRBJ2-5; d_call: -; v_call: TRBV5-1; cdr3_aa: CASSSGVAALETQYF; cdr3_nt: TGCGCCAGCAGCTCGGGGGTAGCGGCCTTAGAGACCCAGTACTTC